This TCR beta chain was captured in a study of blood T cells in healthy people across ages. The CDR3 has 16 amino acids. The V end lost 3 bases, the J end lost 1 base, and 15 bases lay between the germline ends. Per germline, CDR1 PRHDT and CDR2 FYEKMQ (reference sequence). A second 7 to 11 cycle PCR used barcoded and J-beta primers. A single record per CDR3 protein comes from TCRdb applying MiXCR to the 5' RACE reads. This table holds 850,000 to 1,000,000 distinct CDR3 sequences, just over 50% found once. Study-level points and caveats: Across the age range, TCR beta diversity per million T cells fell in a roughly linear way.

Remarks on this clonotype: Its matching antigen is unknown.

The sequencing input was blood. The chain carries TRBV13 and TRBJ1-1; a possible D gene is TRBD1 (5 bases). This TCR was sampled from a woman aged 55-69 years in good health. CDR3 nucleotides: TGTGCCAGCAGCTTCGCGGGGCTGGCAGAGAACACTGAAGCTTTCTTT. Amino acids: CASSFAGLAENTEAFF.